The 8 T cell receptor beta chains listed next were all sequenced from one sample in a study of early T cells in non-severe SARS-CoV-2 infection. TCRdb ran MiXCR on the 5' RACE reads and lists one entry per CDR3 protein. The sample comprises some 44,000 distinct CDR3 sequences, about 6.5% of which are singletons, and roughly 7.7% rests with the top ten. Sequences were derived from whole blood, sampled at baseline. These receptor sequences come from an adult who was a healthcare worker with PCR-confirmed SARS-CoV-2 infection or an uninfected control (not recorded which).

This clonotype showed up many times. The J gene is TRBJ2-7, the V gene TRBV21-1; TRBD1 was called by the table and not checked on the DNA. TRBV21-1 is marked as a pseudogene. The CDR3 totals 18 residues. The CDR3 DNA follows: TGTGCCAGCAGCAGAGAAGACTATGACAGCAACCAGTCCTACGAGCAGTACTTC. Translating gives CASSREDYDSNQSYEQYF.

This clonotype was recorded at least ten times. V and J are TRBV10-3 and TRBJ2-5; D possibly corresponds to TRBD1 (5 bases). The CDR3 has 16 amino acids. V shed 0 bases and J shed 0 bases, with 11 bases lying between them. Germline V CDR1 and CDR2: ENHRY, SYGVKD. The CDR3 DNA sequence: TGTGCCATCAGTGAGTCAAGAGGCAGGGACCAAGAGACCCAGTACTTC. Translation: CAISESRGRDQETQYF.

This clonotype was seen many times. The chain links TRBV7-2 to TRBJ2-3; 11 nucleotides line up with TRBD2. This CDR3 has 16 residues. CDR1 and CDR2 from the germline V gene are SGHTA and FQGNSA. J gave up 6 bases and V 5 bases, and 10 bases lay outside the gene matches. The CDR3 DNA reads as TGTGCCAGCAGCCCCTATAGCGGGGGGGCCAAGGATACGCAGTATTTT. It codes for CASSPYSGGAKDTQYF.

Remarks on this clonotype: A clone one base away is much larger, so this may be a read error. The chain carries TRBV24-1 and TRBJ2-3; 7 positions agree with TRBD1. CDR1 KGHDR and CDR2 SFDVKD come from the germline V gene. The CDR3 has 15 residues. In DNA, the CDR3 is TGTGCCACCAGTGACTTCGCAACAGGGGTCGATACGCAGAATTTT. Its translation: CATSDFATGVDTQNF.

The V gene is TRBV30, the J gene TRBJ2-5, with 7 bases fitting TRBD2. The CDR3 spans 13 residues. The V segment lost 3 bases and the J segment 5 bases; nucleotides outside the gene matches: 6. In germline, CDR1 is GTSNPN, CDR2 SVGIG (reference sequence). This CDR3 is CAWSLTSRETQYF. CDR3 nucleotides: TGTGCCTGGAGCCTGACTAGCCGGGAGACCCAGTACTTC. Full variable domain (remainder filled in from reference TRBV30 and TRBJ2-5): SQTIHQWPATLVQPVGSPLSLECTVEGTSNPNLYWYRQAAGRGLQLLFYSVGIGQISSEVPQNLSASRPQDRQFILSSKKLLLSDSGFYLCAWSLTSRETQYFGPGTRLLVL.

V is TRBV28 and J is TRBJ2-4; D gene unclear. This CDR3 contains 15 residues. Between the trimmed V and J ends, which lost 5 bases and 0 bases, there was a span of 11 bases. Germline-derived CDR1 and CDR2 are MDHEN and SYDVKM. CDR3 amino acids: CASSLTSIAKNIQYF. DNA for the CDR3: TGTGCCAGCAGTCTGACGTCTATAGCCAAAAACATTCAGTACTTC. The full variable domain, in which reference TRBV28 and TRBJ2-4 provide the parts outside the CDR3, is DVKVTQSSRYLVKRTGEKVFLECVQDMDHENMFWYRQDPGLGLRLIYFSYDVKMKEKGDIPEGYSVSREKKERFSLILESASTNQTSMYLCASSLTSIAKNIQYFGAGTRLSVL.

The J gene is TRBJ2-7, the V gene TRBV15; 9 bases align to TRBD1. Germline assignment: CDR1 LNHNV and CDR2 YYDKDF (reference sequence). V lost 0 bases and J lost 4; bases outside the gene matches: 4. This CDR3 spans 15 amino acids. CDR3 nucleotide sequence: TGTGCCACCAGCAGAGACCGGACAGGGGCGTACGAGCAGTACTTC. Translated, it gives CATSRDRTGAYEQYF.

This clonotype was counted many times. The CDR3 DNA reads as TGTGCCAGCAGCTTAGCGGGGCAGGGCGCTGAAGCTTTCTTT. Its protein is CASSLAGQGAEAFF. The chain links TRBV7-6 to TRBJ1-1; weak D call: TRBD1 (5 bases). This CDR3 has 14 amino acids. In germline, CDR1 is SGHVS, CDR2 FNYEAQ. Trimming shortened V by 0 bases and J by 6 bases, and 11 bases separated the two germline ends.